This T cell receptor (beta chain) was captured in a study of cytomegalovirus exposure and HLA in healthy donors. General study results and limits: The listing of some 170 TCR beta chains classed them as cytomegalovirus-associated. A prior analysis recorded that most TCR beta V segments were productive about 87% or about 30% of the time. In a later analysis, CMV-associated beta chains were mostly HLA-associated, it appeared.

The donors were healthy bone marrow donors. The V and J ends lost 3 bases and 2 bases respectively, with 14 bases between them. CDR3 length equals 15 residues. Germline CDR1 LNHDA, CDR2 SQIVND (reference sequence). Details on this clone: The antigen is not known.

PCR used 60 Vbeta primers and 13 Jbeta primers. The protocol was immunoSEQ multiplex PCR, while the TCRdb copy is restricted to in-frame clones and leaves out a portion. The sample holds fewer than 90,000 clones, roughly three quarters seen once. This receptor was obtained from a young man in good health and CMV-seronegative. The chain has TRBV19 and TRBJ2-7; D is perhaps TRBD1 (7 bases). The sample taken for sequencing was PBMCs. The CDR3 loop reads CASSIGSGGTYEQYF. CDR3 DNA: TGTGCCAGTAGTATTGGGTCAGGGGGGACCTACGAGCAGTACTTC.